This T cell receptor (beta chain) was observed in a study of T cell clonality in common variable immunodeficiency. Each donor provided roughly 4.5 to 8.5 ml of heparinized whole blood. Study conclusions and caveats: Shared TCRbeta clones were fewer between CVID subjects than controls. Common variable immunodeficiency TCR beta sequences reportedly had fewer deletions and N-nucleotide insertions. Compared with healthy controls, CVID subjects showed increased TCRbeta clonality, mostly in about a third.

Using immunoSEQ multiplex PCR, the repertoire was profiled, and TCRdb retains in-frame clones only, with some absent. The data show 35,000 or so clones, with none appearing a single time. Germline CDR1 and CDR2: LNHDA and SQIVND (reference sequence). V lost 5 bases to trimming and J lost 3 bases, with 15 bases between them. This CDR3 has 15 residues. This clone was counted ten times or more. Its target is unknown. The observed sequence ends 3 residues before the CDR3 terminus, with the missing tail filled in from the germline J gene. The origin of this receptor is a person aged 18-70 years in good health. The chain combines TRBV19 with TRBJ2-3; the D is unclear. The specimen was peripheral blood mononuclear cells. The DNA read from the CDR3 is TGTGCCAGTAGTCCACCTAGGCCTAGAACAGATACG. Its protein product is CASSPPRPRTDT. The full CDR3 protein is CASSPPRPRTDTQYF.